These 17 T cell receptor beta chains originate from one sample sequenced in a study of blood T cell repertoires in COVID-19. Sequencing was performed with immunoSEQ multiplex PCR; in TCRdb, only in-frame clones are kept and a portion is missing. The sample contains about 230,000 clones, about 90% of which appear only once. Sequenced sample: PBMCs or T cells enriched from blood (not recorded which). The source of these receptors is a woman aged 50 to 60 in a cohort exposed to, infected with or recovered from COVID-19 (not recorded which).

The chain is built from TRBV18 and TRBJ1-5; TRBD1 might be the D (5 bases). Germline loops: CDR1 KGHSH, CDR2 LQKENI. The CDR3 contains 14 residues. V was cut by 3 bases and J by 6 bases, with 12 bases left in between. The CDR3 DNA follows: TGTGCCAGCTCACCGGGCAGGGAAAGTCAGCCCCAGCATTTT. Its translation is CASSPGRESQPQHF.

The CDR3 DNA sequence: TGCGCCAGCAGCCCATCAACTGAGAATGAGCAGTTCTTC. Amino acid sequence: CASSPSTENEQFF. The rearrangement links TRBV5-1 to TRBJ2-1; D not resolved. The CDR3 loop spans 13 amino acids. V dropped 4 bases and J dropped 7 bases, with 12 bases sitting between them. CDR1 SGHRS and CDR2 YFSETQ come from the germline V gene.

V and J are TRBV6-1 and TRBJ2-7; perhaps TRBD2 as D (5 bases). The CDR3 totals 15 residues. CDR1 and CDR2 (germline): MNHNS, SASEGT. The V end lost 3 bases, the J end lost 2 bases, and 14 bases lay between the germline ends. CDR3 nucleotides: TGTGCCAGCAGTGATCTACCGGGATCAGCCTACGAGCAGTACTTC. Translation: CASSDLPGSAYEQYF.

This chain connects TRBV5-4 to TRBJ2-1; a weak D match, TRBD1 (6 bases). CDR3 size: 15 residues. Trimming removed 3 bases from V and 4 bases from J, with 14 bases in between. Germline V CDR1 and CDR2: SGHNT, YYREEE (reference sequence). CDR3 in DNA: TGTGCCAGCAGCTCCCAGGGGAAGTCTTACAATGAGCAGTTCTTC. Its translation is CASSSQGKSYNEQFF.

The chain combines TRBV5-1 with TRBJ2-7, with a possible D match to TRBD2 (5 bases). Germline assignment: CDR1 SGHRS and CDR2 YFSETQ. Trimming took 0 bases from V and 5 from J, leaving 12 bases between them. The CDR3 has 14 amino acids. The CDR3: CASSLARENDEQYF. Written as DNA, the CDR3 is TGCGCCAGCAGCTTGGCCCGGGAAAACGACGAGCAGTACTTC.

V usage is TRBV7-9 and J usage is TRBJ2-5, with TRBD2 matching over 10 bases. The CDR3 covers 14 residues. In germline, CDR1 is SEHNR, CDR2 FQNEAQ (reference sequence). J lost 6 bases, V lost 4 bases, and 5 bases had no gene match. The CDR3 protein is CASSSGLAVKTQYF. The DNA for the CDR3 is TGTGCCAGCAGCTCCGGACTAGCGGTAAAGACCCAGTACTTC.

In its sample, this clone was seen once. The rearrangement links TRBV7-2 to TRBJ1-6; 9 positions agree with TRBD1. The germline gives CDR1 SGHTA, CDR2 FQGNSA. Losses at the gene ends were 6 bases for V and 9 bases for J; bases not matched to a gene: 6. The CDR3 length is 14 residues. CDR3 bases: TGTGCCAGCAGAACGGGACAGGGACGTTCACCCCTCCACTTT. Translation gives CASRTGQGRSPLHF.

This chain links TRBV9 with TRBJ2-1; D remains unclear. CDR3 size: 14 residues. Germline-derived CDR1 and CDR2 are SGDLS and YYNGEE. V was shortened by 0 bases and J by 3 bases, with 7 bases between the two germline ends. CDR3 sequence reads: CASSVDRLYNEQFF. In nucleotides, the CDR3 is TGTGCCAGCAGCGTAGACCGACTCTACAATGAGCAGTTCTTC. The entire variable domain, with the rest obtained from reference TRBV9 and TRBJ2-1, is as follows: DSGVTQTPKHLITATGQRVTLRCSPRSGDLSVYWYQQSLDQGLQFLIQYYNGEERAKGNILERFSAQQFPDLHSELNLSSLELGDSALYFCASSVDRLYNEQFFGPGTRLTVL.

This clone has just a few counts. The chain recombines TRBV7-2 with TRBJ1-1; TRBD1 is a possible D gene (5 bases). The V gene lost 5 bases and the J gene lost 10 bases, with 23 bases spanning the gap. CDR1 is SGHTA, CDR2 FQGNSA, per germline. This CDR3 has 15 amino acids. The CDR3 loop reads CASSGYYGALGGAFF. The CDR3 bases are TGTGCCAGCAGCGGATACTACGGGGCCCTGGGGGGAGCTTTCTTT.

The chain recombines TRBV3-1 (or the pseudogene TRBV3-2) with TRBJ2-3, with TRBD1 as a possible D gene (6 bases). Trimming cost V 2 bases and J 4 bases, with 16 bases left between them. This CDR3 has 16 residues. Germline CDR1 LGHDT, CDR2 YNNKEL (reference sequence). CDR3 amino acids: CASSQTQGIPPDTQYF. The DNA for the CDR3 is TGTGCCAGCAGCCAAACACAGGGAATCCCTCCAGATACGCAGTATTTT.

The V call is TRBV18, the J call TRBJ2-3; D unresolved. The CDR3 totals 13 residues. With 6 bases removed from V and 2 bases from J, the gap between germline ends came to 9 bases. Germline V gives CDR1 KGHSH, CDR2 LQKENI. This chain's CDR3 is CASSQSITDTQYF. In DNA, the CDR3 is TGTGCCAGCTCTCAATCAATCACAGATACGCAGTATTTT.

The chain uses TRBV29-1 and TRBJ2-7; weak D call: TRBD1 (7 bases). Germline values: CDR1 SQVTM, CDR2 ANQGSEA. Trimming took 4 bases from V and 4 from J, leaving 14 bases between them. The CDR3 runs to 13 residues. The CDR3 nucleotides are TGCAGCGTTGGGAACAGGGGACTTTACGAGCAGTACTTC. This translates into CSVGNRGLYEQYF.

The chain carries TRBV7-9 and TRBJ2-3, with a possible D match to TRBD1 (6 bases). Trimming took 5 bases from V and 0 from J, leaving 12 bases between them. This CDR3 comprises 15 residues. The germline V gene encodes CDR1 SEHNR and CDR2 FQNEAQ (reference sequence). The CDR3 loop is CASSQQGPSTDTQYF. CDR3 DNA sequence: TGTGCCAGCAGCCAACAGGGTCCTAGCACAGATACGCAGTATTTT.

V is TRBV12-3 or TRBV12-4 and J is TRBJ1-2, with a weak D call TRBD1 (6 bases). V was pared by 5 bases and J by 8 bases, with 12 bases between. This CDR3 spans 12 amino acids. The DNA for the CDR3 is TGTGCCAGCAGTCAGGGGTTAGGAGGCTACACCTTC. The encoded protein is CASSQGLGGYTF.

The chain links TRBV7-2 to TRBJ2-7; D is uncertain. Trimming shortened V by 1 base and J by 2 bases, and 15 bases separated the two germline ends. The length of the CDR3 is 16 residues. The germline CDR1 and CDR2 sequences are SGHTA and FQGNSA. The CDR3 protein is CASSLDEATFPYEQYF. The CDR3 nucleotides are TGTGCCAGCAGCTTAGACGAGGCGACTTTTCCCTACGAGCAGTACTTC. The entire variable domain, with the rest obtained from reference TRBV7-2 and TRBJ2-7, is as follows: GAGVSQSPSNKVTEKGKDVELRCDPISGHTALYWYRQSLGQGLEFLIYFQGNSAPDKSGLPSDRFSAERTGGSVSTLTIQRTQQEDSAVYLCASSLDEATFPYEQYFGPGTRLTVT.

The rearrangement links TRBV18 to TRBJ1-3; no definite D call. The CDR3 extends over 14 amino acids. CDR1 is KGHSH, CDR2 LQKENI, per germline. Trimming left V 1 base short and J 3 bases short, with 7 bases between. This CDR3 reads CASSPQGGGNTIYF. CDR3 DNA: TGTGCCAGCTCACCACAGGGAGGTGGAAACACCATATATTTT.

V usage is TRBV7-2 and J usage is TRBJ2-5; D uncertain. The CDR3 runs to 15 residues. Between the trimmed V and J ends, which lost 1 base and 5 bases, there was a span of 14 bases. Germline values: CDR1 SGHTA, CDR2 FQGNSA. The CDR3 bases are TGTGCCAGCAGCTTAGAGTTGGGCAGAAGGGAGACCCAGTACTTC. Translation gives CASSLELGRRETQYF.